This T cell receptor (beta chain) stems from a study of T cell responses to AZD1222 COVID-19 vaccine. On this clone: Its cognate antigen is unknown.

Study-level results: Samples come after the peak T cell response, not at day 14. The donor group comprised mostly white British people and more females; the analysis possibly underestimated clonal diversity. Across the whole spike, CD4 TCRs peaked at regions 160-218 and 743-854.

Sequenced by immunoSEQ multiplex PCR; TCRdb stores in-frame clones only, minus some. The data show 100,000 or so clones, with 87% seen just once and about 2.5% held by the top ten. The trim removed 0 bases at V and 6 bases at J, leaving 9 bases unmatched. This CDR3 spans 17 amino acids. Germline CDR1 is SGHDN and CDR2 is FVKESK. V gene TRBV14 combines with J gene TRBJ2-1; 9 bases align to TRBD1. Sequenced here: peripheral blood, sampled 28 days after the second AZD1222 dose. The receptor was isolated from an adult who received the AZD1222 COVID-19 vaccine. CDR3 DNA sequence: TGTGCCAGCAGCCAAGATCTAGGGACAGGGATGGCCAATGAGCAGTTCTTC. Protein: CASSQDLGTGMANEQFF.